The T cell receptor beta chain described here comes from a study of blood T cell repertoires in COVID-19. Method: immunoSEQ multiplex PCR; TCRdb's copy keeps in-frame clones and lacks some. Of a few hundred thousand clones listed, roughly 84% are singletons. Trimming took 6 bases from V and 0 from J; bases not matched to a gene: 13. Germline loops: CDR1 LGHDT, CDR2 YNNKEL (reference sequence). This CDR3 region has 18 residues. Sequencing was done on a sample of peripheral blood. The sequence was obtained from a woman older than 75 with acute or convalescent COVID-19. The V and J genes are TRBV3-1 (or the pseudogene TRBV3-2) and TRBJ2-7; 11 positions agree with TRBD2. The CDR3 DNA reads TGTGCCAGCAGATATACAGATTTAGCGGGGGGGACCTCCTACGAGCAGTACTTC. Translation: CASRYTDLAGGTSYEQYF.